These 22 T cell receptor beta chains were sequenced from one sample in a study of spatial heterogeneity in lung cancer. These receptors' targets are unknown. Study findings and constraints: Tracking of tumor mutation counts was seen in expanded intratumoral alpha and beta TCR counts.

TCRdb recomputed calls from the 5' RACE reads with MiXCR, one row per CDR3 protein. The sample carries some 9,000 distinct CDR3 sequences, more than 13% recorded once. As to time point: sample taken at primary tumor resection. The source was lung tumor tissue, collected at surgery. Receptors originate from a male donor with early-stage non-small cell lung cancer.

This clonotype was seen ten or more times. The gene calls are TRBV20-1 and TRBJ2-5; no firm D call. The V gene's germline CDR1 is DFQATT and CDR2 SNEGSKA (reference sequence). Trimming removed 2 bases from V and 1 base from J, with 14 bases in between. The CDR3 totals 15 residues. In nucleotides, the CDR3 is TGCAGTGCTAGATCCCTCGCCGAGGCCCAAGAGACCCAGTACTTC. Translated, it gives CSARSLAEAQETQYF.

This clonotype has ten or more counts. The rearrangement links TRBV7-2 to TRBJ1-1, with D perhaps TRBD1 (6 bases). The germline CDR1 and CDR2 sequences are SGHTA and FQGNSA. V lost 2 bases and J 1 base, leaving 17 bases between the germline ends. This CDR3 contains 17 residues. The CDR3 DNA is TGTGCCAGCAGCTTAAGGTGGCAGGGGTATGGGAACACTGAAGCTTTCTTT. Amino acid sequence: CASSLRWQGYGNTEAFF.

The rearrangement uses TRBV13 and TRBJ2-7; D remains ambiguous. Germline V gives CDR1 PRHDT, CDR2 FYEKMQ (reference sequence). The CDR3 runs to 12 residues. The V gene lost 0 bases and the J gene lost 3 bases, with 3 bases spanning the gap. The DNA for the CDR3 is TGTGCCAGCAGCTTAGGAGACTACGAGCAGTACTTC. It yields the protein CASSLGDYEQYF. The whole variable domain, remainder taken from reference TRBV13 and TRBJ2-7, is AAGVIQSPRHLIKEKRETATLKCYPIPRHDTVYWYQQGPGQDPQFLISFYEKMQSDKGSIPDRFSAQQFSDYHSELNMSSLELGDSALYFCASSLGDYEQYFGPGTRLTVT.

This clonotype is medium-sized (0.01 to 0.1%) by share. This chain links TRBV12-3 or TRBV12-4 with TRBJ2-7, with 9 positions matching TRBD2. The V gene end was trimmed by 5 bases and the J gene end by 7 bases; junction bases not matched to a gene: 0. The CDR3 has 11 residues. CDR3 protein: CASSSGGEQYF. The CDR3 DNA is TGTGCCAGCAGTAGCGGGGGGGAGCAGTACTTC.

This clonotype has at least ten counts. The chain uses TRBV6-1 and TRBJ1-5; D gene uncertain. Between the trimmed V and J ends, which lost 5 bases and 0 bases, there was a span of 5 bases. The CDR3 is made up of 13 amino acids. The germline V gene encodes CDR1 MNHNS and CDR2 SASEGT. CDR3 protein: CASSLHSNQPQHF. In DNA form, the CDR3 reads TGTGCCAGCAGTTTACATAGCAATCAGCCCCAGCATTTT.

The chain couples TRBV29-1 to TRBJ2-7, with 12 bases aligning to TRBD1. This CDR3 comprises 14 residues. Germline-derived CDR1 and CDR2 are SQVTM and ANQGSEA. V shed 7 bases and J 7 bases; nucleotides not matched to a gene: 11. The DNA of the CDR3 is TGCAGCGCGGAATCGGGACAGGGGGCGCGTGAGCAGTACTTC. Its protein product is CSAESGQGAREQYF.

This clonotype was detected ten times or more. The chain uses TRBV6-5 and TRBJ2-7, with TRBD2 matching over 10 bases. CDR1 is MNHEY, CDR2 SVGAGI, per germline. The J segment lost 1 base and the V segment lost 6 bases, leaving 3 bases of the junction unmatched. The CDR3 covers 14 residues. This CDR3 is CASRPSGSSYEQYF. CDR3 sequence (DNA): TGTGCCAGCAGACCTAGCGGGAGTTCCTACGAGCAGTACTTC.

This clonotype is labeled as large. The chain links TRBV12-5 to TRBJ1-1; D uncertain. Germline lookup yields CDR1 LGHNT and CDR2 FRNRAP. This CDR3 contains 13 residues. V lost 3 bases to trimming and J lost 5 bases, with 10 bases between them. CDR3 DNA: TGTGCTAGTGGTTTATTAACTGGGACTGAAGCTTTCTTT. Its translation is CASGLLTGTEAFF.

Within the sample, this clonotype is medium-sized (0.01 to 0.1%). V usage is TRBV5-6 and J usage is TRBJ1-2; D is uncertain. The CDR3 is made up of 13 amino acids. The V gene lost 4 bases and the J gene lost 7 bases, with 14 bases spanning the gap. Germline assignment: CDR1 SGHDT and CDR2 YYEEEE. The CDR3 DNA sequence: TGTGCCAGCAGCCCCGGACCGGGCTCTGGCTACACCTTC. It specifies CASSPGPGSGYTF.

This clonotype rates as medium-sized. The V and J genes are TRBV6-1 and TRBJ2-2; 13 nucleotides match TRBD2. From germline, CDR1 is MNHNS and CDR2 SASEGT. The trim removed 4 bases at V and 0 bases at J, leaving 5 bases unmatched. The CDR3 consists of 18 residues. The CDR3 loop is CASSVLAGGPSNTGELFF. In DNA form, the CDR3 reads TGTGCCAGCAGTGTACTAGCGGGAGGGCCCTCGAACACCGGGGAGCTGTTTTTT.

By share, this clonotype counts as medium-sized. The gene calls are TRBV19 and TRBJ2-7; D is unclear. V was clipped by 4 bases and J by 4 bases, with 14 bases between them. From germline, CDR1 is LNHDA and CDR2 SQIVND (reference sequence). The CDR3 is 14 residues long. CDR3 loop: CASSTQPDSYEQYF. The CDR3 DNA reads TGTGCCAGTAGTACCCAGCCCGATAGTTACGAGCAGTACTTC. Filled out from reference TRBV19 and TRBJ2-7, the complete variable domain reads DGGITQSPKYLFRKEGQNVTLSCEQNLNHDAMYWYRQDPGQGLRLIYYSQIVNDFQKGDIAEGYSVSREKKESFPLTVTSAQKNPTAFYLCASSTQPDSYEQYFGPGTRLTVT.

The table lists this clonotype with a few counts. The rearrangement uses TRBV10-3 and TRBJ2-7; D might be TRBD2 (6 bases). The ends were cut back, 10 bases at V and 7 bases at J, with 14 bases in the middle. In germline, CDR1 is ENHRY, CDR2 SYGVKD. CDR3 length: 11 residues. CDR3 sequence: CATGLTSEQYF. CDR3 in DNA: TGTGCCACCGGATTGACTAGTGAGCAGTACTTC.

The table lists this clonotype with many counts. The genes are TRBV12-3 or TRBV12-4 and TRBJ2-2; possibly TRBD1 or TRBD2 for D (5 bases each). V lost 6 bases to trimming and J lost 4 bases, with 9 bases between them. CDR3 size: 13 residues. The CDR3 is CASRGDPTGELFF. For the CDR3, the DNA is TGTGCCAGCAGAGGGGACCCCACCGGGGAGCTGTTTTTT.

The genes are TRBV27 and TRBJ2-7; no definite D call. V gave up 5 bases and J gave up 2 bases, with 13 bases separating them. The CDR3 is 14 amino acids. In germline, CDR1 is MNHEY, CDR2 SMNVEV (reference sequence). DNA for the CDR3: TGTGCCAGCAGTCCCCTGCAATTGCCCTACGAGCAGTACTTC. Amino acid sequence: CASSPLQLPYEQYF.

By share of the sample, this clonotype is medium-sized. V gene TRBV6-5 combines with J gene TRBJ1-1; D unresolved. CDR3 size: 17 residues. V was trimmed by 4 bases and J by 0 bases, leaving 18 bases between them. Germline CDR1 and CDR2: MNHEY and SVGAGI. The CDR3 loop is CASSFQWGKSMNTEAFF. CDR3 coding DNA: TGTGCCAGCAGTTTCCAGTGGGGTAAGAGTATGAACACTGAAGCTTTCTTT.

This clonotype has ten or more counts. The chain has TRBV5-1 and TRBJ2-7; 9 bases are a match to TRBD2. The CDR3 totals 15 residues. With V trimmed by 4 bases and J by 2 bases, 7 bases remained unmatched. CDR1 and CDR2 (germline): SGHRS, YFSETQ. CDR3 bases: TGCGCCAGCAGCCTGAAGCGGGAGGCAACCTACGAGCAGTACTTC. Protein product: CASSLKREATYEQYF.

This clonotype occurred many times. The rearrangement joins TRBV4-1 to TRBJ2-5, with 12 bases aligning to TRBD1. The germline V gene encodes CDR1 MGHRA and CDR2 YSYEKL. V lost 3 bases to trimming and J lost 1 base; unmatched junction nucleotides: 3. The length of the CDR3 is 16 residues. The chain's CDR3 is CASSQGTGGIQETQYF. As DNA, the CDR3 is TGCGCCAGCAGCCAGGGGACAGGGGGCATCCAAGAGACCCAGTACTTC.

This clonotype appeared many times. This chain joins TRBV6-6 and TRBJ2-1, with D tentatively TRBD1 or TRBD2 (7 bases each). CDR1 is MNHNY and CDR2 is SVGAGI in the germline V gene (reference sequence). V was cut by 5 bases and J by 7 bases, with 21 bases left in between. The CDR3 sequence is 16 residues long. The DNA for the CDR3 is TGTGCCAGCAGTGGGGGGGCGGGACAGCCGGTTAATGAGCAGTTCTTC. It specifies CASSGGAGQPVNEQFF.

This clonotype was picked up many times. The V gene is TRBV5-1, the J gene TRBJ1-1, with unresolved D. Deletions cut 4 bases from V and 5 bases from J, with 18 bases between. Per germline, CDR1 SGHRS and CDR2 YFSETQ. CDR3 length: 15 amino acids. The CDR3 here is CASSPTDGHGTEAFF. The CDR3 DNA reads TGCGCCAGCAGCCCCACTGACGGCCACGGAACTGAAGCTTTCTTT.

This clonotype has a handful of counts. V is TRBV6-2 or TRBV6-3 and J is TRBJ2-1, with 7 bases matching TRBD1. Trimming at V came to 5 bases and at J to 7 bases, leaving 8 bases not matched to a gene. The CDR3 is made up of 14 amino acids. Germline loops: CDR1 MNHEY, CDR2 SVGEGT. The CDR3 region has the DNA TGTGCCAGCAGTACCTTGACAGGGCAAAATGAGCAGTTCTTC. It specifies CASSTLTGQNEQFF.

This clonotype has only a few counts. The V and J genes are TRBV20-1 and TRBJ2-3; 11 nucleotides line up with TRBD2. This CDR3 is built from 15 residues. The V gene's germline CDR1 is DFQATT and CDR2 SNEGSKA (reference sequence). After removal of 1 base from V and 6 bases from J, the junction contained 6 bases not matched to a gene. The CDR3 nucleotides read TGCAGTGCTAGAGGAGTAGCGGGAGGGAAGGATACGCAGTATTTT. Protein sequence: CSARGVAGGKDTQYF.

This clonotype is medium-sized within its sample. The J gene is TRBJ2-7, the V gene TRBV19; 13 nucleotides line up with TRBD2. The CDR3 spans 16 residues. With 5 bases clipped from V and 0 bases from J, the junction kept 4 bases outside the gene matches. Germline V gene sequence: CDR1 LNHDA, CDR2 SQIVND (reference sequence). CDR3 sequence reads: CASSLGLAGDSYEQYF. The CDR3 DNA is TGTGCCAGTAGTCTCGGACTAGCGGGAGACTCCTACGAGCAGTACTTC.